The next 28 T cell receptor beta chains were all read from a single sample in a study of blood T cells in healthy people across ages. Alongside a J-beta primer mix, a sample-barcoded 5' primer served in a second PCR lasting roughly 7 to 11 cycles. TCRdb re-called the 5' RACE reads with MiXCR, one entry per CDR3 protein. The data hold more than 900,000 distinct CDR3 sequences, with 20% to 25% observed a single time. The same data also went into a second study, on T cells of mothers and their children.

The material sequenced was blood. These receptors were obtained from a girl aged 2-10 years in good health.

This clonotype was observed a few times. The genes are TRBV9 and TRBJ2-2, with D perhaps matching TRBD2 (7 bases). The V end lost 4 bases, the J end lost 6 bases, and 13 bases lay between the germline ends. CDR1 SGDLS and CDR2 YYNGEE come from the germline V gene. The CDR3 loop spans 14 amino acids. This CDR3 is CASSWRGGAGELFF. The CDR3 coding sequence is TGTGCCAGCAGCTGGAGGGGGGGTGCCGGGGAGCTGTTTTTT.

The V gene is TRBV7-2, the J gene TRBJ1-4, with 7 bases fitting TRBD1. The CDR3 extends over 19 amino acids. V lost 4 bases and J lost 6; bases outside the gene matches: 20. Germline CDR1 is SGHTA and CDR2 is FQGNSA. Here the CDR3 DNA reads TGTGCCAGCAGCTCGCTTCCTCACAGGGGAGGGGGGGGCGATGAAAAACTGTTTTTT. This translates into CASSSLPHRGGGGDEKLFF.

In its sample, this clonotype was seen a few times. V and J are TRBV2 and TRBJ2-7; 7 bases agree with TRBD2. The trim removed 8 bases at V and 0 bases at J, leaving 4 bases unmatched. This CDR3 spans 13 amino acids. From germline, CDR1 is SNHLY and CDR2 FYNNEI. The CDR3 DNA sequence: TGTGCCAGCCCTGGGACTACCTCCTACGAGCAGTACTTC. It codes for CASPGTTSYEQYF.

This clonotype has a handful of counts. The chain combines TRBV5-1 with TRBJ2-5, with D hard to call. In germline, CDR1 is SGHRS, CDR2 YFSETQ. Trimming stripped 0 bases from V and 0 bases from J, with 6 bases between. This CDR3 has 14 amino acids. This CDR3 is CASSLDAYQETQYF. CDR3 DNA: TGCGCCAGCAGCTTGGATGCGTACCAAGAGACCCAGTACTTC. The full variable domain, completed using reference TRBV5-1 and TRBJ2-5, is KAGVTQTPRYLIKTRGQQVTLSCSPISGHRSVSWYQQTPGQGLQFLFEYFSETQRNKGNFPGRFSGRQFSNSRSEMNVSTLELGDSALYLCASSLDAYQETQYFGPGTRLLVL.

This chain links TRBV29-1 with TRBJ1-1; D possibly corresponds to TRBD1 (6 bases). V lost 4 bases and J 3 bases, leaving 21 bases between the germline ends. The CDR3 runs 16 residues. From germline, CDR1 is SQVTM and CDR2 ANQGSEA. The CDR3 sequence is CSVGKAKGGSDTEAFF. DNA of the CDR3: TGCAGCGTTGGTAAAGCCAAAGGGGGATCGGACACTGAAGCTTTCTTT.

The chain joins TRBV5-1 to TRBJ1-1; D not certain. This CDR3 has 14 residues. The V gene's germline CDR1 is SGHRS and CDR2 YFSETQ. V was trimmed by 0 bases and J by 4 bases, leaving 10 bases between them. CDR3 protein: CASSLAVVSTEAFF. The CDR3, as DNA: TGCGCCAGCAGCTTGGCCGTCGTTTCCACTGAAGCTTTCTTT.

The rearrangement joins TRBV24-1 to TRBJ1-2; D unclear. This CDR3 region has 12 residues. Germline V CDR1 and CDR2: KGHDR, SFDVKD. V dropped 4 bases and J dropped 7 bases, with 9 bases sitting between them. CDR3 sequence (DNA): TGTGCCACCAGTGAAACCGGCCGTGGCTACACCTTC. This sequence encodes CATSETGRGYTF.

The sample holds a few counts of this clonotype. This sequence joins TRBV4-1 and TRBJ2-1, with D possibly being TRBD2 (6 bases). CDR1 is MGHRA, CDR2 YSYEKL, per germline. The CDR3 totals 13 residues. V dropped 7 bases and J dropped 9 bases, with 16 bases sitting between them. CDR3 sequence: CASTSGIGGEQFF. The CDR3 coding sequence is TGCGCCAGCACCTCAGGAATCGGGGGTGAGCAGTTCTTC.

Here the CDR3 reads CASSFESLQETQYF. DNA for the CDR3: TGTGCCAGCAGTTTTGAGTCTTTACAAGAGACCCAGTACTTC. The chain links TRBV12-3 or TRBV12-4 to TRBJ2-5, with no clear D. The CDR3 consists of 14 residues. V lost 3 bases and J 2 bases, leaving 10 bases between the germline ends.

The J gene is TRBJ1-5, the V gene TRBV12-3 or TRBV12-4; perhaps TRBD1 as D (5 bases). V was shortened by 7 bases and J by 7 bases, with 14 bases between the two germline ends. The CDR3 extends over 13 amino acids. The CDR3 nucleotides read TGTGCCAGCACGCAGGGCCCAGGGCAGCCCCAGCATTTT. Its protein product is CASTQGPGQPQHF.

The CDR3 region is CANSPSGHNTGELFF. The CDR3, as DNA: TGTGCCAACAGTCCCTCGGGACACAACACCGGGGAGCTGTTTTTT. V gene TRBV7-8 combines with J gene TRBJ2-2, with D possibly being TRBD1 (6 bases). The germline V gene encodes CDR1 SGHVS and CDR2 FQNEAQ. V dropped 10 bases and J dropped 2 bases, with 17 bases sitting between them. This CDR3 is built from 15 residues.

The J gene is TRBJ2-2, the V gene TRBV19; 7 bases agree with TRBD1. Losses at the gene ends were 3 bases for V and 2 bases for J; bases not matched to a gene: 6. The CDR3 has 16 residues. The germline gives CDR1 LNHDA, CDR2 SQIVND (reference sequence). This chain's CDR3 is CASSIWGQLNTGELFF. For the CDR3, the DNA is TGTGCCAGTAGTATCTGGGGACAGCTCAACACCGGGGAGCTGTTTTTT.

In nucleotides, the CDR3 is TGTGCCAGCAGCCCCCGTTTGGGACAGGGGAATGGCTACACCTTC. It is translated as CASSPRLGQGNGYTF. The V gene is TRBV9, the J gene TRBJ1-2; TRBD1 agrees at 10 bases. CDR3 length: 15 residues. Germline V CDR1 and CDR2: SGDLS, YYNGEE. V was pared by 4 bases and J by 6 bases, with 9 bases of the junction left unmatched.

CDR3 sequence reads: CASSGRENSYEQYF. The DNA for the CDR3 is TGTGCCAGCAGCGGTCGGGAGAACTCCTACGAGCAGTACTTC. V gene TRBV13 combines with J gene TRBJ2-7; D is perhaps TRBD2 (6 bases). The germline V gene has CDR1 PRHDT and CDR2 FYEKMQ (reference sequence). The CDR3 is 14 residues long. With 5 bases removed from V and 0 bases from J, the gap between germline ends came to 11 bases.

The V call is TRBV20-1, the J call TRBJ2-7; D unresolved. V was cut by 0 bases and J by 2 bases, with 8 bases left in between. The CDR3 is made up of 13 amino acids. The germline V gene has CDR1 DFQATT and CDR2 SNEGSKA (reference sequence). The CDR3 protein is CSARDRTTYEQYF. CDR3 bases: TGCAGTGCTAGAGACAGAACGACCTACGAGCAGTACTTC.

This clonotype was recorded at least ten times. V gene TRBV5-1 combines with J gene TRBJ2-1; no clear D. CDR3 length: 17 amino acids. The V end lost 1 base, the J end lost 4 bases, and 18 bases lay between the germline ends. CDR1 and CDR2 (germline): SGHRS, YFSETQ. The CDR3, as DNA: TGCGCCAGCAGCTTGATTTCGGGCCCCGGAACTTACAATGAGCAGTTCTTC. Translated, it gives CASSLISGPGTYNEQFF.

The chain combines TRBV7-9 with TRBJ2-3; perhaps TRBD2 as D (6 bases). With 5 bases removed from V and 4 bases from J, the gap between germline ends came to 28 bases. Germline CDR1 is SEHNR and CDR2 is FQNEAQ (reference sequence). This CDR3 region has 19 residues. The CDR3 nucleotides are TGTGCCAGCAGCGAGAGGGACCCCATGTTGGGTCCTAGCGCAGATACGCAGTATTTT. Translation gives CASSERDPMLGPSADTQYF.

The chain combines TRBV4-1 with TRBJ2-7; the match to TRBD1 covers 7 bases. Germline CDR1 and CDR2: MGHRA and YSYEKL. There are 16 residues in the CDR3. Trimming cost V 3 bases and J 3 bases; bases outside gene matches: 11. The CDR3 spells CASSHTTGTAIYEQYF. The DNA for the CDR3 is TGCGCCAGCAGCCACACGACCGGGACAGCCATCTACGAGCAGTACTTC.

The gene calls are TRBV6-2 or TRBV6-3 and TRBJ2-2, with D perhaps matching TRBD1 (5 bases). Trimming removed 1 base at V and 6 bases at J, with 12 bases between. Germline loops: CDR1 MNHEY, CDR2 SVGEGT. The CDR3 loop spans 15 amino acids. The CDR3 region is CASSYYRGIPGELFF. The CDR3 nucleotides are TGTGCCAGCAGTTACTATAGGGGAATTCCCGGGGAGCTGTTTTTT.

This chain connects TRBV4-2 to TRBJ2-3; TRBD2 matches 8 bases. The CDR3 extends over 16 amino acids. V was clipped by 2 bases and J by 0 bases; unmatched bases: 4. Germline CDR1 reads LGHNA; CDR2 reads YNFKEQ. The DNA of the CDR3 is TGTGCCAGCAGCCAAAACGCGGGGGGTAGCACAGATACGCAGTATTTT. Translated: CASSQNAGGSTDTQYF.

The chain recombines TRBV27 with TRBJ2-5; 7 bases are shared with TRBD2. The end of the DNA is better explained by TRBJ2-7, so the J call may be wrong. The CDR3 contains 15 residues. Germline CDR1 is MNHEY and CDR2 is SMNVEV (reference sequence). The CDR3 sequence is CASSLAAGVGYEQYF. In DNA, the CDR3 is TGTGCCAGCAGTTTAGCTGCGGGAGTGGGTTACGAGCAGTACTTC.

This clonotype was picked up a small number of times. The genes are TRBV29-1 and TRBJ1-2; 7 nucleotides line up with TRBD1. The CDR3 has 13 residues. Germline-derived CDR1 and CDR2 are SQVTM and ANQGSEA. J gave up 8 bases and V 7 bases, and 13 bases lay outside the gene matches. CDR3 amino acids: CSDLGETGYGYTF. For the CDR3, the DNA is TGCAGCGATTTGGGAGAGACAGGGTACGGCTACACCTTC.

The J gene is TRBJ1-5, the V gene TRBV28; D unclear. The CDR3 has 18 amino acids. Looked up from germline, CDR1 is MDHEN and CDR2 is SYDVKM. V lost 7 bases to trimming and J lost 0 bases, with 22 bases between them. The CDR3, as DNA: TGTGCCAGCAAAAGGCCACCCGAAGATATATATAGCAATCAGCCCCAGCATTTT. Encoded protein: CASKRPPEDIYSNQPQHF.

This clonotype was detected only a few times. The gene calls are TRBV20-1 and TRBJ2-5; D may be TRBD1 or TRBD2 (5 bases each). V dropped 6 bases and J dropped 3 bases, with 17 bases sitting between them. This CDR3 region has 14 residues. Per the germline V gene, CDR1 is DFQATT and CDR2 is SNEGSKA (reference sequence). DNA for the CDR3: TGCAGTGCCAGGGATCGACGGGGAAAAGAGACCCAGTACTTC. This translates into CSARDRRGKETQYF.

This clonotype has only a few counts. The chain uses TRBV9 and TRBJ2-1, with D uncertain. Trimming removed 7 bases at V and 7 bases at J, with 9 bases between. This CDR3 region has 11 residues. Germline V lookup: CDR1 SGDLS, CDR2 YYNGEE. The CDR3 sequence: CASGLMNEQFF. DNA of the CDR3: TGTGCCAGCGGCTTGATGAATGAGCAGTTCTTC.

The chain carries TRBV7-9 and TRBJ1-3, with 9 bases identical to TRBD1. V trimming: 11 bases; J trimming: 9 bases; junction bases outside the gene matches: 11. The CDR3 extends over 13 amino acids. Germline CDR1 reads SEHNR; CDR2 reads FQNEAQ (reference sequence). CDR3 amino acids: CAGGDRELGTIYF. The DNA of the CDR3 is TGTGCCGGCGGGGACAGGGAGTTGGGCACCATATATTTT.

This clonotype was picked up one time. The chain has TRBV12-3 or TRBV12-4 and TRBJ2-5; D is uncertain. Trimming removed 3 bases from V and 5 bases from J, with 13 bases in between. The CDR3 extends over 14 amino acids. The DNA for the CDR3 is TGTGCCAGCAGTTTCGGGCAGCTGGGGGAGACCCAGTACTTC. Its translation is CASSFGQLGETQYF.

This clonotype was recorded a few times. J is TRBJ2-5 and V is TRBV4-3, with no clear D. The CDR3 is made up of 14 amino acids. The V and J ends lost 0 bases and 5 bases respectively, with 10 bases between them. CDR1 LGHNA and CDR2 YSLEER come from the germline V gene. The CDR3 DNA reads TGCGCCAGCAGCCAAGACGACGATATGGAGACCCAGTACTTC. Its protein product is CASSQDDDMETQYF.